Included here is one T cell receptor (beta chain) sequence, with context. As yet, its antigen is unknown. Using its own MiXCR run on the 5' RACE reads, TCRdb lists one record per CDR3 protein. This repertoire shows about 180,000 distinct CDR3 sequences, 16% found once; its top ten account for around 2%. The sample comes from a study of T-cell memory formation after mild COVID-19. Whole-study context: TCR clustering was largely donor specific.

V shed 1 base and J shed 6 bases, with 13 bases lying between them. This CDR3 spans 15 amino acids. Germline CDR1 and CDR2: LGHDT and YNNKEL (reference sequence). Whole-study findings and limits: Second-wave clones with a day 37 peak had unconfirmed SARS-CoV-2 specificity.

The TCR was taken from an adult woman who had mild COVID-19 (a few samples of this study predate the infection). Cell type and time point are not known. This chain links TRBV3-1 with TRBJ2-1; no clear D. Material for sequencing was PBMCs or a T cell subset sorted from them (not recorded which). For the CDR3, the DNA is TGTGCCAGCAGCCAAGGGGGTCTTTTGTCCAATGAGCAGTTCTTC. This encodes CASSQGGLLSNEQFF.